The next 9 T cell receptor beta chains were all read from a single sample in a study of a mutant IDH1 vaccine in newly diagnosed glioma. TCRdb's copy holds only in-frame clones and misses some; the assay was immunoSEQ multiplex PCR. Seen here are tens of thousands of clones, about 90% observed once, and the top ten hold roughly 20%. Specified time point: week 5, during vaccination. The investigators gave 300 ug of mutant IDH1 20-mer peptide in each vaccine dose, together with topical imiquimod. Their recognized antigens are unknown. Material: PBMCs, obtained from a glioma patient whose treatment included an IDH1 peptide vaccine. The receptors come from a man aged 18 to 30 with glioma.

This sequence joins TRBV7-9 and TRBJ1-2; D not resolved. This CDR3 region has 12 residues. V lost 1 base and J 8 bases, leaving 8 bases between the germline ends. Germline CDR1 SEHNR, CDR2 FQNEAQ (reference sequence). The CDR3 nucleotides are TGTGCCAGCAGCTTAGGGGGAGCAGGCTACACCTTC. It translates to CASSLGGAGYTF.

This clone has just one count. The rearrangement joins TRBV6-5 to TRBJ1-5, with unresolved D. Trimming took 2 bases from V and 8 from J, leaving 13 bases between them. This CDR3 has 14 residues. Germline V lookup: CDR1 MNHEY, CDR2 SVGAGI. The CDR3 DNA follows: TGTGCCAGCAGTTACGACCGGGGTAATAAGCCCCAGCATTTT. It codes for CASSYDRGNKPQHF.

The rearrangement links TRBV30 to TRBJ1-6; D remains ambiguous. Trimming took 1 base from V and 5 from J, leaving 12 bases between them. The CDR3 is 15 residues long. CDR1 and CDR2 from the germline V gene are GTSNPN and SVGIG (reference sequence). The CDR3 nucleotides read TGTGCCTGGAGTGCTGGGGAGGTGGATAATTCACCCCTCCACTTT. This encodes CAWSAGEVDNSPLHF.

The CDR3 spells CSTTGTSYEQYF. In nucleotides, the CDR3 is TGCAGCACCACAGGAACTTCCTACGAGCAGTACTTC. This chain joins TRBV29-1 and TRBJ2-7; TRBD1 is a possible D gene (5 bases). CDR1 and CDR2 from the germline V gene are SQVTM and ANQGSEA. This CDR3 comprises 12 residues. The germline V and J ends were trimmed by 8 bases and 1 base, with 12 bases remaining between them.

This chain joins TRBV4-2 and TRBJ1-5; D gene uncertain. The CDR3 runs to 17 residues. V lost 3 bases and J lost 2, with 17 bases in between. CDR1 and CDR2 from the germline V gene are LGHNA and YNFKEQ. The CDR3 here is CASSHAGPEEGNQPQHF. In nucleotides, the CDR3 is TGTGCCAGCAGCCATGCGGGCCCCGAGGAAGGCAATCAGCCCCAGCATTTT.

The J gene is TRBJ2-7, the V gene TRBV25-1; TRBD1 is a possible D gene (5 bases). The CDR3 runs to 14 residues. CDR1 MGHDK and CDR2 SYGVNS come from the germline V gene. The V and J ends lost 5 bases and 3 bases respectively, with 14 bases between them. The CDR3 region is CASSLQAPFYEQYF. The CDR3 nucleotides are TGTGCCAGCAGTCTACAGGCCCCCTTCTACGAGCAGTACTTC.

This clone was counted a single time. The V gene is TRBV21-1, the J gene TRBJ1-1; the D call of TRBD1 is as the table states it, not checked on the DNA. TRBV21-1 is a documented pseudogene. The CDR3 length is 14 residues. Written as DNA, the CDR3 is TGTGCCAGCAGCAAAGACAGGAACAACACTGAAGCTTTCTTT. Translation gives CASSKDRNNTEAFF.

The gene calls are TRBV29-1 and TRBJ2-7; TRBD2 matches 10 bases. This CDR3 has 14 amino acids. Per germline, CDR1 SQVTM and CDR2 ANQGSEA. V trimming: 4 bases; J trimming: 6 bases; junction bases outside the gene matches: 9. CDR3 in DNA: TGCAGCGTTGCTCTAGCGGGAGACGGGTCCGAGCAGTACTTC. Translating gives CSVALAGDGSEQYF.

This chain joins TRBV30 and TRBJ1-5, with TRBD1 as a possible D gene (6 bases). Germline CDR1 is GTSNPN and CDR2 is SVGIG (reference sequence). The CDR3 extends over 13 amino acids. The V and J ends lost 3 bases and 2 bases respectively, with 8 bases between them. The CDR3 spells CAWSRTGNQPQHF. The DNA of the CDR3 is TGTGCCTGGAGCCGGACAGGCAATCAGCCCCAGCATTTT. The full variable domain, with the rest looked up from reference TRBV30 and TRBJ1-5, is SQTIHQWPATLVQPVGSPLSLECTVEGTSNPNLYWYRQAAGRGLQLLFYSVGIGQISSEVPQNLSASRPQDRQFILSSKKLLLSDSGFYLCAWSRTGNQPQHFGDGTRLSIL.